One sample yielded the 23 T cell receptor beta chains listed below, sequenced in a study of Ad26.COV2.S vaccination and SARS-CoV-2 variants (dated by TCRdb to the early 2020s). The library was built by means of the immunoSEQ multiplex PCR assay. TCRdb limited this immuneACCESS table to in-frame rearrangements with V and J called. A share of clones is missing; checked studies link under half to unresolved V genes, and the rest is unexplained. Counted in this sample were over 110,000 clones; more than 80% of them appeared once. 5% of the sample is taken by the ten largest. In light of the paper, this sample's time point label describes: individuals recovered from natural SARS-CoV-2 infection. The specimen was peripheral blood, collected after recovery from COVID-19. These TCRs come from a human donor who had recovered from COVID-19.

In this sample, this clone turned up a few times. The chain carries TRBV7-2 and TRBJ2-5, with TRBD2 matching over 13 bases. V shed 1 base and J 0 bases; nucleotides not matched to a gene: 5. The CDR3 is made up of 18 amino acids. CDR1 and CDR2 (germline): SGHTA, FQGNSA. CDR3 residues: CASSLELAGGLYQETQYF. The CDR3 coding sequence is TGTGCCAGCAGCTTAGAACTAGCGGGGGGGCTGTACCAAGAGACCCAGTACTTC.

This clone was counted a single time. A junction end diverges from the germline sequence, so it may reflect a read error. CDR3 sequence: CARSQERGGRGQGGYTF. The DNA for the CDR3 is TGCGCCCGCAGCCAAGAACGTGGGGGCAGGGGGCAAGGGGGCTACACCTTC. The genes are TRBV4-1 and TRBJ1-2; 8 nucleotides agree with TRBD1. The CDR3 length is 17 residues. Germline V CDR1 and CDR2: MGHRA, YSYEKL.

The chain couples TRBV5-5 to TRBJ2-7, with D hard to call. V gave up 3 bases and J gave up 2 bases, with 6 bases separating them. CDR1 SGHKS and CDR2 YYEKEE come from the germline V gene (reference sequence). The CDR3 extends over 12 amino acids. In nucleotides, the CDR3 is TGTGCCAGCAGCTCGCCGGCCTACGAGCAGTACTTC. Its translation is CASSSPAYEQYF.

The rearrangement uses TRBV6-5 and TRBJ1-1; no clear D gene. Trimming removed 6 bases at V and 5 bases at J, with 16 bases between. CDR1 is MNHEY and CDR2 is SVGAGI in the germline V gene. This CDR3 has 14 residues. The CDR3 loop is CASRYTGGSTEAFF. The DNA of the CDR3 is TGTGCCAGCAGGTACACGGGTGGGTCGACTGAAGCTTTCTTT.

V and J are TRBV30 and TRBJ2-1, with 9 bases identical to TRBD1. The germline gives CDR1 GTSNPN, CDR2 SVGIG (reference sequence). Unmatched junction bases numbered 7, after V lost 6 bases and J lost 4 bases. This CDR3 has 14 amino acids. The CDR3 loop reads CACRGQGTYNEQFF. The DNA for the CDR3 is TGTGCCTGCCGGGGACAGGGAACTTACAATGAGCAGTTCTTC.

The rearrangement links TRBV29-1 to TRBJ2-1, with TRBD2 matching 11 bases. The CDR3 totals 16 residues. From germline, CDR1 is SQVTM and CDR2 ANQGSEA. V gave up 0 bases and J gave up 3 bases; unmatched junction bases: 4. CDR3 sequence (DNA): TGCAGCGTTGAAGAGTGGCTAGCGGGGGGCTACAATGAGCAGTTCTTC. Protein sequence: CSVEEWLAGGYNEQFF.

The gene calls are TRBV27 and TRBJ2-1; D is possibly TRBD2 (5 bases). V dropped 0 bases and J dropped 7 bases, with 7 bases sitting between them. The CDR3 contains 13 residues. Per germline, CDR1 MNHEY and CDR2 SMNVEV (reference sequence). For the CDR3, the DNA is TGTGCCAGCAGTTTATCGACTAAAAATGAGCAGTTCTTC. Residues: CASSLSTKNEQFF.

The chain employs TRBV7-9 and TRBJ1-5; weak D call: TRBD1 (5 bases). The V gene's germline CDR1 is SEHNR and CDR2 FQNEAQ (reference sequence). V was shortened by 5 bases and J by 5 bases, with 10 bases between the two germline ends. The CDR3 is 13 amino acids. The CDR3 loop reads CASSQGGDQPQHF. CDR3 nucleotide sequence: TGTGCCAGCAGCCAAGGAGGGGATCAGCCCCAGCATTTT. The complete variable domain, with remaining parts taken from reference TRBV7-9 and TRBJ1-5, reads DTGVSQNPRHKITKRGQNVTFRCDPISEHNRLYWYRQTLGQGPEFLTYFQNEAQLEKSRLLSDRFSAERPKGSFSTLEIQRTEQGDSAMYLCASSQGGDQPQHFGDGTRLSIL.

The V gene is TRBV11-3, the J gene TRBJ2-2; 7 bases fit TRBD1. The CDR3 is 14 amino acids. Germline CDR1 is SGHNT and CDR2 is YENEEA. The V segment lost 4 bases and the J segment 10 bases; nucleotides outside the gene matches: 9. CDR3 loop: CASSSRQGPAELFF. CDR3 nucleotide sequence: TGTGCCAGCAGCTCCCGACAGGGACCAGCGGAGCTGTTTTTT.

This rearrangement joins TRBV4-3 to TRBJ2-2; D not resolved. Germline loops: CDR1 LGHNA, CDR2 YSLEER. The ends were cut back, 0 bases at V and 6 bases at J, with 17 bases in the middle. The CDR3 contains 17 residues. The CDR3 DNA sequence: TGCGCCAGCAGCCAAGATGCCTGGACGTTGTGGCCCGGGGAGCTGTTTTTT. Translated, it gives CASSQDAWTLWPGELFF.

In regard to this clone: Other DNA sequences in this sample translate to the same CDR3. The genes are TRBV5-1 and TRBJ2-5; 12 bases match TRBD2. The CDR3 consists of 16 residues. V shed 0 bases, J shed 2 bases, and the junction held 2 bases outside the gene matches. Germline-derived CDR1 and CDR2 are SGHRS and YFSETQ. CDR3 bases: TGCGCCAGCAGCTTGGTACTAGCGGGGGGTCAAGAGACCCAGTACTTC. This encodes CASSLVLAGGQETQYF.

This chain joins TRBV9 and TRBJ1-1; the match to TRBD1 covers 7 bases. The length of the CDR3 is 14 residues. From germline, CDR1 is SGDLS and CDR2 YYNGEE. V shed 3 bases, J shed 6 bases, and the junction held 8 bases outside the gene matches. The CDR3 spells CASSDLTGDAEAFF. The CDR3 DNA follows: TGTGCCAGCAGCGACCTTACAGGGGACGCTGAAGCTTTCTTT.

The chain couples TRBV15 to TRBJ1-5, with a possible D match to TRBD1 (5 bases). V dropped 1 base and J dropped 1 base, with 14 bases sitting between them. The CDR3 spans 17 residues. Germline V lookup: CDR1 LNHNV, CDR2 YYDKDF (reference sequence). CDR3 region: CATSRVIIAGSNQPQHF. The CDR3 region has the DNA TGTGCCACCAGCAGAGTTATAATAGCAGGGAGCAATCAGCCCCAGCATTTT.

The chain employs TRBV7-8 and TRBJ1-1; no reliable D call. The CDR3 runs 13 residues. The V end was cut by 5 bases, the J end by 2 bases, with 9 bases between. Per the germline V gene, CDR1 is SGHVS and CDR2 is FQNEAQ. The CDR3 here is CASSINTNTEAFF. The CDR3 coding sequence is TGTGCCAGCAGCATCAACACCAACACTGAAGCTTTCTTT.

This clone appeared once. This chain uses TRBV9 with TRBJ1-3; 7 bases align to TRBD1. Losses at the gene ends were 4 bases for V and 4 bases for J; bases not matched to a gene: 11. This CDR3 spans 16 amino acids. CDR1 is SGDLS and CDR2 is YYNGEE in the germline V gene. CDR3: CASSLRTGQNGNTIYF. DNA of the CDR3: TGTGCCAGCAGCCTAAGGACAGGACAAAACGGAAACACCATATATTTT.

This clone was seen only a few times. This sequence joins TRBV2 and TRBJ2-3; tentatively, D is TRBD2 (6 bases). The germline V gene has CDR1 SNHLY and CDR2 FYNNEI. The CDR3 runs to 15 residues. Trimming removed 4 bases at V and 1 base at J, with 12 bases between. The CDR3 bases are TGTGCCAGCAGTGCCTTGGGACTTGGCACAGATACGCAGTATTTT. Its translation: CASSALGLGTDTQYF.

This clone has only one observation. This chain uses TRBV6-6 with TRBJ1-4; TRBD1 might be the D (6 bases). This CDR3 region has 14 residues. CDR1 is MNHNY, CDR2 SVGAGI, per germline (reference sequence). Trimming shortened V by 8 bases and J by 8 bases, and 18 bases separated the two germline ends. Here the CDR3 reads CASEGGRGREKLFF. The CDR3 DNA is TGTGCCAGCGAGGGGGGCAGGGGTAGAGAAAAACTGTTTTTT.

CDR3 residues: CASSPNVPGAAYNSPLHF. CDR3 sequence (DNA): TGTGCCAGCAGCCCAAATGTCCCAGGGGCGGCCTATAATTCACCCCTCCACTTT. The rearrangement uses TRBV11-2 and TRBJ1-6, with D possibly matching TRBD1 (6 bases). CDR1 and CDR2 (germline): SGHAT, FQNNGV. V dropped 5 bases and J dropped 2 bases, with 19 bases sitting between them. The CDR3 has 18 residues.

This chain uses TRBV5-6 with TRBJ2-7; 7 nucleotides match TRBD1. CDR3 size: 13 residues. Looked up from germline, CDR1 is SGHDT and CDR2 is YYEEEE. With 6 bases clipped from V and 0 bases from J, the junction kept 3 bases outside the gene matches. The CDR3, as DNA: TGTGCCAGCACGGGACAGATCTCCTACGAGCAGTACTTC. Protein product: CASTGQISYEQYF.

V and J are TRBV15 and TRBJ2-5, with 7 positions matching TRBD1. The CDR3 consists of 15 residues. Germline CDR1 is LNHNV and CDR2 is YYDKDF (reference sequence). V was pared by 1 base and J by 2 bases, with 4 bases of the junction left unmatched. For the CDR3, the DNA is TGTGCCACCAGCAGAGGGGACAGTCTACAAGAGACCCAGTACTTC. Protein product: CATSRGDSLQETQYF. Drawing the rest from reference TRBV15 and TRBJ2-5, the complete variable domain is DAMVIQNPRYQVTQFGKPVTLSCSQTLNHNVMYWYQQKSSQAPKLLFHYYDKDFNNEADTPDNFQSRRPNTSFCFLDIRSPGLGDTAMYLCATSRGDSLQETQYFGPGTRLLVL.

This clone was seen more than once but under ten times. The J gene is TRBJ2-7, the V gene TRBV30; 8 bases are a match to TRBD1. This CDR3 comprises 13 residues. The V segment lost 5 bases and the J segment 0 bases; nucleotides outside the gene matches: 3. The germline V gene has CDR1 GTSNPN and CDR2 SVGIG (reference sequence). This CDR3 is CAWGDRNSYEQYF. In DNA, the CDR3 is TGTGCCTGGGGGGACAGGAACTCCTACGAGCAGTACTTC.

The rearrangement joins TRBV10-1 to TRBJ2-2; TRBD1 or TRBD2 may be the D gene (5 bases each). The CDR3 is 14 amino acids. V lost 3 bases and J 4 bases, leaving 9 bases between the germline ends. Germline values: CDR1 WNHNN, CDR2 SYGVQD (reference sequence). The DNA of the CDR3 is TGCGCCAGCAGTGAACAGGCGGGCACCGGGGAGCTGTTTTTT. Translated, it gives CASSEQAGTGELFF.

The chain couples TRBV29-1 to TRBJ1-2; tentatively, D is TRBD1 (5 bases). Germline CDR1 SQVTM, CDR2 ANQGSEA. V lost 0 bases and J lost 6, with 14 bases in between. The CDR3 has 14 amino acids. In DNA form, the CDR3 reads TGCAGCGTTGAAGATGAGAGGGGAGGGCATGGCTACACCTTC. Translated, it gives CSVEDERGGHGYTF.